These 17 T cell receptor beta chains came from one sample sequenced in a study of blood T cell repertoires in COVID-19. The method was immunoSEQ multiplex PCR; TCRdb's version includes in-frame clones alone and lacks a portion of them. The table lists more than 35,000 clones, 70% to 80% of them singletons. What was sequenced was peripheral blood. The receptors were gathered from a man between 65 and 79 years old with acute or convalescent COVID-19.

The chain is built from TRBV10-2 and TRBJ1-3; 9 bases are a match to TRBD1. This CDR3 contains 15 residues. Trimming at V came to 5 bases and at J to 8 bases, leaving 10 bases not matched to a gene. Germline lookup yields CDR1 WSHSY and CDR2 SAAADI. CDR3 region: CASSPSRGQGDTIYF. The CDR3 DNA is TGCGCCAGCAGTCCTAGCCGGGGACAGGGAGACACCATATATTTT.

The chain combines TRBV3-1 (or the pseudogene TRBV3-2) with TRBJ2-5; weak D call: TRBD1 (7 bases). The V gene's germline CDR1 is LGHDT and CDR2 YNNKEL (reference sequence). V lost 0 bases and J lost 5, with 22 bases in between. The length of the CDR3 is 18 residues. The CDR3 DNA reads TGTGCCAGCAGCCAAGATAGGAGGGGGCGACAGGGTGGGGAGACCCAGTACTTC. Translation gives CASSQDRRGRQGGETQYF.

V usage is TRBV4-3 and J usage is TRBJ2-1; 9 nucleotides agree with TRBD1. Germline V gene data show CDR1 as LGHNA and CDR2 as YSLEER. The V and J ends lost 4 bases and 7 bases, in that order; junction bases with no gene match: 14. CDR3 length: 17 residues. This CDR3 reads CASSPNFGQGSVNEQFF. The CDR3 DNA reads TGCGCCAGCAGCCCGAACTTTGGACAGGGGTCTGTGAATGAGCAGTTCTTC.

The CDR3 DNA sequence: TGTGCCAGCAGTGAGGGACAGGGACATCAGCCCCAGCATTTT. Protein: CASSEGQGHQPQHF. The rearrangement uses TRBV2 and TRBJ1-5; 9 positions agree with TRBD1. The CDR3 has 14 residues. Germline V CDR1 and CDR2: SNHLY, FYNNEI. The V gene end was trimmed by 3 bases and the J gene end by 5 bases; junction bases not matched to a gene: 2.

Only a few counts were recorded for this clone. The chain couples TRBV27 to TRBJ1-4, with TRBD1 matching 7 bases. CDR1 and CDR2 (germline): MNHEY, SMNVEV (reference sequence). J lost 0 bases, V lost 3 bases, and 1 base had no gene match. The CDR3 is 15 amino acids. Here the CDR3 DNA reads TGTGCCAGCAGTTTTCAGGGGGCAACTAATGAAAAACTGTTTTTT. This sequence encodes CASSFQGATNEKLFF.

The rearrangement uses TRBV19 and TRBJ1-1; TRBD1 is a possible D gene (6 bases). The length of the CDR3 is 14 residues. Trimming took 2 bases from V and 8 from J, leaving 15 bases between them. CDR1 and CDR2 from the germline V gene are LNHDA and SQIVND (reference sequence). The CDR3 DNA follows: TGTGCCAGTAGTATAATCGTACAGGGAGACGAAGCTTTCTTT. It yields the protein CASSIIVQGDEAFF.

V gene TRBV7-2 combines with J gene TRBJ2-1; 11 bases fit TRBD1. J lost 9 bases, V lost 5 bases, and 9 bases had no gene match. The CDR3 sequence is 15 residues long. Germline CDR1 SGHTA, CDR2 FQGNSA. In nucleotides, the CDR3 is TGTGCCAGCAGCCCCGGACAGGGGGCCCTCAGTGAGCAGTTCTTC. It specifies CASSPGQGALSEQFF.

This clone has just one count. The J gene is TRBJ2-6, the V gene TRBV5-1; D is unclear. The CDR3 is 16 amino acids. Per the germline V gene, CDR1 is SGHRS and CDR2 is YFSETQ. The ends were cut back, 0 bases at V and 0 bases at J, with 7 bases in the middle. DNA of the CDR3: TGCGCCAGCAGCTTGGGAGTTTACTCTGGGGCCAACGTCCTGACTTTC. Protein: CASSLGVYSGANVLTF.

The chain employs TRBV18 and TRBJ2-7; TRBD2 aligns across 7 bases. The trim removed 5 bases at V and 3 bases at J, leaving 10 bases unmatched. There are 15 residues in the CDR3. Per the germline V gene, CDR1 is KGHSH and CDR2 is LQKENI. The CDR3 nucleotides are TGTGCCAGCTCATTGGGGGGGACGGACCACTACGAGCAGTACTTC. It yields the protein CASSLGGTDHYEQYF.

The CDR3 coding sequence is TGTGCCAGCAGCGTACGTAGCGTCTCCAATGAGCAGTTCTTC. Its translation is CASSVRSVSNEQFF. The genes are TRBV9 and TRBJ2-1; D is perhaps TRBD2 (5 bases). V shed 1 base and J shed 6 bases, with 11 bases lying between them. CDR1 is SGDLS and CDR2 is YYNGEE in the germline V gene. The CDR3 covers 14 residues.

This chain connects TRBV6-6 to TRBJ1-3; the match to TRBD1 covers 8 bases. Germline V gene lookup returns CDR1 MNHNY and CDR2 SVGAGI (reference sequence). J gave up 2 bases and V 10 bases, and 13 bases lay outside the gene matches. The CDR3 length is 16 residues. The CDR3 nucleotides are TGTGCCACCGTACCGTTCCAGGGGGCTACTGGAAACACCATATATTTT. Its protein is CATVPFQGATGNTIYF.

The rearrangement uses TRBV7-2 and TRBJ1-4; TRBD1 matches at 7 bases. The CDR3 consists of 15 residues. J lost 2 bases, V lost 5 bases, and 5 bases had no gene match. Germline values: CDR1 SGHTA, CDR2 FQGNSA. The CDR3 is CASSLLGQTNEKLFF. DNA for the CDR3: TGTGCCAGCAGCCTCTTGGGACAGACTAATGAAAAACTGTTTTTT.

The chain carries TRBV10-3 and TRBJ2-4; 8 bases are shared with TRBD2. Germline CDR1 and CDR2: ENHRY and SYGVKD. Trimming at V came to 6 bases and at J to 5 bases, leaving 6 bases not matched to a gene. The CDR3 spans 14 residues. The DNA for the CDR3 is TGTGCCATCAGACGGGAGGGCACCCAAAACATTCAGTACTTC. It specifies CAIRREGTQNIQYF.

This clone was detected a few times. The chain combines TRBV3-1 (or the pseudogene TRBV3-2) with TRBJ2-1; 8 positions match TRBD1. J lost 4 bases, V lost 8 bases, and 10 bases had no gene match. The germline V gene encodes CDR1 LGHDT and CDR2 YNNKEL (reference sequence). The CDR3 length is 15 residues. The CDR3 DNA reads TGTGCCAGCCGAAGGGGCCGACAGGGGTACAATGAGCAGTTCTTC. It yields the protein CASRRGRQGYNEQFF.

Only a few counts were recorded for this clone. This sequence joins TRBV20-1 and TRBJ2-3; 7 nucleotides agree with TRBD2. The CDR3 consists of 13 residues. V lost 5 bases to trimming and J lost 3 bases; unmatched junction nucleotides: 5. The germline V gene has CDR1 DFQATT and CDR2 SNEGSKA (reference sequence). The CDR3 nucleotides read TGCAGTGCTGGTGGGGGAGGGACAGATACGCAGTATTTT. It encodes CSAGGGGTDTQYF.

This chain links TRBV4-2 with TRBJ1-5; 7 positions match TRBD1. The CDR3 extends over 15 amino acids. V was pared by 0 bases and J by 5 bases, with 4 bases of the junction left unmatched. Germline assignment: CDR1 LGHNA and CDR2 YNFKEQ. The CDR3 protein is CASSQEARGDQPQHF. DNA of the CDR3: TGTGCCAGCAGCCAAGAAGCCAGGGGGGATCAGCCCCAGCATTTT.

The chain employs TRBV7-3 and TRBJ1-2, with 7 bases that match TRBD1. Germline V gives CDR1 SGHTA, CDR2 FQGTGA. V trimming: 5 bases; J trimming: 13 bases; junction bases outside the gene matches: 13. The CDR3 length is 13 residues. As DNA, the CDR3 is TGTGCCAGCAGCGCGGGACAGTCCATGGCTATCACCTTC. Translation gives CASSAGQSMAITF.